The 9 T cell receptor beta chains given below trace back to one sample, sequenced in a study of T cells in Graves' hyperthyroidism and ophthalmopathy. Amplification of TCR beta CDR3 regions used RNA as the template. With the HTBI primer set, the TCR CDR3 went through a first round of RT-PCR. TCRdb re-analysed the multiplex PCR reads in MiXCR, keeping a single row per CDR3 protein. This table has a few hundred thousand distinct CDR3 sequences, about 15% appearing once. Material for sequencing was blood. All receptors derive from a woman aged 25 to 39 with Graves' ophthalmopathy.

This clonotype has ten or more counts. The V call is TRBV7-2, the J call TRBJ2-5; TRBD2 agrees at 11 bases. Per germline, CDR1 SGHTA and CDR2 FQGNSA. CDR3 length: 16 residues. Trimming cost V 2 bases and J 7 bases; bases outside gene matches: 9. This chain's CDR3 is CASSLTLAGGERTQYF. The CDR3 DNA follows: TGTGCCAGCAGCTTAACCTTAGCGGGAGGGGAGCGGACCCAGTACTTC.

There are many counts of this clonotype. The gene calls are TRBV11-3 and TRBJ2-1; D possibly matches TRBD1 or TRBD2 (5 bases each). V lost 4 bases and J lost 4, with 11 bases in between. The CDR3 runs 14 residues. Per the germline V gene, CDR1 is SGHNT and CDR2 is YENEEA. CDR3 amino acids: CASSYRDGYNEQFF. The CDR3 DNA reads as TGTGCCAGCAGCTACCGGGACGGATACAATGAGCAGTTCTTC.

CDR3 nucleotides: TGTGCCAGCAGTGATTGGATAGATACGCAGTATTTT. This translates into CASSDWIDTQYF. The genes are TRBV6-1 and TRBJ2-3, with no clear D. Germline CDR1 MNHNS, CDR2 SASEGT. This CDR3 comprises 12 residues. Trimming removed 3 bases at V and 5 bases at J, with 6 bases between.

Here the CDR3 DNA reads TGCAGTGCTAGAGATTTTGCAGGGTACAATGAGCAGTTCTTC. It yields the protein CSARDFAGYNEQFF. The chain has TRBV20-1 and TRBJ2-1; the D gene is possibly TRBD1 (5 bases). This CDR3 is 14 amino acids long. Trimming pared 0 bases from V and 4 bases from J, leaving 10 bases between. Germline values: CDR1 DFQATT, CDR2 SNEGSKA (reference sequence).

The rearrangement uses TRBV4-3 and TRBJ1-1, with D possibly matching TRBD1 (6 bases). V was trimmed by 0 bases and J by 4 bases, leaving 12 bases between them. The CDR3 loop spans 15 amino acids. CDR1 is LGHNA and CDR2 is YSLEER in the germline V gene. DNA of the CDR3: TGCGCCAGCAGCCAAGATCTAGGGGGTATCACTGAAGCTTTCTTT. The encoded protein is CASSQDLGGITEAFF.

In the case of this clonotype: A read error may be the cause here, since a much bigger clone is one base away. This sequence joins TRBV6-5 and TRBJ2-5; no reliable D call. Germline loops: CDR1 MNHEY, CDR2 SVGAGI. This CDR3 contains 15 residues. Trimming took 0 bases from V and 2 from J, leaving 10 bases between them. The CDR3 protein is CASSYSKARQETQYF. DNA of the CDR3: TGTGCCAGCAGTTACTCGAAGGCACGACAAGAGACCCAGTACTTC.

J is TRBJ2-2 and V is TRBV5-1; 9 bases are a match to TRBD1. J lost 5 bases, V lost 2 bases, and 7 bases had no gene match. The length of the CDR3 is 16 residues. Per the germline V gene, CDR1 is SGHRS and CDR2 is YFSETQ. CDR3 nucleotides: TGCGCCAGCAGCTTCTTATGGGACAGGGCAACCGGGGAGCTGTTTTTT. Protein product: CASSFLWDRATGELFF.

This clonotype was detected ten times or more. In DNA, the CDR3 is TGTGCCAGCAGCCCCGGAGTACGAGAAAAACTGTTTTTT. Its protein product is CASSPGVREKLFF. The chain recombines TRBV3-1 with TRBJ1-4; D uncertain. This CDR3 comprises 13 residues. V was trimmed by 4 bases and J by 8 bases, leaving 11 bases between them. Germline V gene lookup returns CDR1 LGHDT and CDR2 YNNKEL (reference sequence).

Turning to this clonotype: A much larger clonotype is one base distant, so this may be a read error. The CDR3 bases are TGTGCCAGCAGCAGTCCGACAGGGAGGAACGCTGAAGCTTTCTTT. Residues: CASSSPTGRNAEAFF. The chain has TRBV7-2 and TRBJ1-1, with 7 bases that match TRBD1. CDR1 is SGHTA, CDR2 FQGNSA, per germline. The CDR3 sequence is 15 residues long.